A single sample gave rise to the 18 T cell receptor beta chains below, sequenced in a study of cytomegalovirus exposure and HLA in healthy donors. Both 60 Vbeta primers and 13 Jbeta primers went into the PCR. Using immunoSEQ multiplex PCR, the repertoire was profiled, and TCRdb retains in-frame clones only, with some absent. Of about 190,000 clones in the sample, approximately 87% were seen once. Material for sequencing was PBMCs. The origin of the receptors is a man younger than 40 in good health and CMV-seronegative.

J is TRBJ1-2 and V is TRBV27, with 9 bases identical to TRBD1. Germline trimming cut 5 bases from V and 3 bases from J; bases unmatched to any gene: 4. The V gene's germline CDR1 is MNHEY and CDR2 SMNVEV (reference sequence). This CDR3 has 14 amino acids. CDR3 in amino acids: CASSTRTGDYGYTF. Here the CDR3 DNA reads TGTGCCAGCAGTACCCGGACAGGGGACTATGGCTACACCTTC.

The chain has TRBV19 and TRBJ2-7; 14 nucleotides match TRBD2. The germline V gene encodes CDR1 LNHDA and CDR2 SQIVND (reference sequence). This CDR3 comprises 15 residues. Unmatched junction bases numbered 6, after V lost 7 bases and J lost 4 bases. The DNA for the CDR3 is TGTGCCAGTACACCGACTAGCGGGAGGGGTTACGAGCAGTACTTC. Its protein product is CASTPTSGRGYEQYF.

The genes are TRBV19 and TRBJ1-3; D gene uncertain. This CDR3 is built from 13 residues. V lost 6 bases to trimming and J lost 3 bases, with 9 bases between them. CDR1 is LNHDA, CDR2 SQIVND, per germline (reference sequence). The CDR3 sequence is CASSVRRGNTIYF. The DNA for the CDR3 is TGTGCCAGTAGCGTCAGGCGTGGAAACACCATATATTTT.

The chain combines TRBV4-3 with TRBJ1-1; D ambiguous. This CDR3 region has 18 residues. CDR1 is LGHNA, CDR2 YSLEER, per germline. V lost 2 bases and J lost 1, with 20 bases in between. The CDR3 DNA is TGCGCCAGCAGCCAAAACTTCGGTGGAGGACCCCGGAACACTGAAGCTTTCTTT. Its translation: CASSQNFGGGPRNTEAFF.

The sample holds one count of this clone. V usage is TRBV18 and J usage is TRBJ2-6; 7 bases line up with TRBD1. This CDR3 spans 17 amino acids. V lost 5 bases and J lost 2; bases outside the gene matches: 9. Germline CDR1 is KGHSH and CDR2 is LQKENI. The CDR3 is CASSSTGVIPGANVLTF. The CDR3, as DNA: TGTGCCAGCTCATCAACAGGGGTAATCCCTGGGGCCAACGTCCTGACTTTC.

This sequence joins TRBV15 and TRBJ1-2, with D unresolved. Germline loops: CDR1 LNHNV, CDR2 YYDKDF (reference sequence). V gave up 0 bases and J gave up 4 bases, with 9 bases separating them. The CDR3 sequence is 14 residues long. In nucleotides, the CDR3 is TGTGCCACCAGCAGAGAACCCCGGGGCTATGGCTACACCTTC. This codes for CATSREPRGYGYTF. The variable domain in full, completed from reference TRBV15 and TRBJ1-2, reads DAMVIQNPRYQVTQFGKPVTLSCSQTLNHNVMYWYQQKSSQAPKLLFHYYDKDFNNEADTPDNFQSRRPNTSFCFLDIRSPGLGDTAMYLCATSREPRGYGYTFGSGTRLTVV.

This clone came up once. The chain joins TRBV28 to TRBJ2-7; TRBD2 might be the D (5 bases). Trimming pared 7 bases from V and 6 bases from J, leaving 7 bases between. The CDR3 sequence is 10 residues long. CDR1 and CDR2 from the germline V gene are MDHEN and SYDVKM. CDR3 in DNA: TGTGCCAGCACGGGGAGCGAGCAGTACTTC. This sequence encodes CASTGSEQYF.

This clone occurred a few times. The chain is built from TRBV2 and TRBJ2-3; TRBD1 agrees at 8 bases. This CDR3 is 14 amino acids long. Germline V gene data show CDR1 as SNHLY and CDR2 as FYNNEI. The V segment lost 5 bases and the J segment 6 bases; nucleotides outside the gene matches: 7. For the CDR3, the DNA is TGTGCCAGCAGTTCCGGGACAGGACTCGATACGCAGTATTTT. Translated, it gives CASSSGTGLDTQYF.

The chain uses TRBV27 and TRBJ1-6; weak D call: TRBD1 (6 bases). Trimming removed 5 bases at V and 7 bases at J, with 15 bases between. The CDR3 sequence is 15 residues long. The V gene's germline CDR1 is MNHEY and CDR2 SMNVEV (reference sequence). The CDR3 DNA follows: TGTGCCAGCAGTCCACAGGGATTTAAGAATTCACCCCTCCACTTT. Amino acid sequence: CASSPQGFKNSPLHF.

The CDR3 here is CASNRDYAMYEQYF. CDR3 sequence (DNA): TGTGCCAGCAACCGGGACTACGCTATGTACGAGCAGTACTTC. The rearrangement joins TRBV28 to TRBJ2-5; 7 positions match TRBD2. The J call may be wrong; the DNA end is better matched by TRBJ2-7. The CDR3 runs to 14 residues. Per germline, CDR1 MDHEN and CDR2 SYDVKM.

V usage is TRBV5-6 and J usage is TRBJ2-1; 8 bases are shared with TRBD2. The V segment lost 7 bases and the J segment 9 bases; nucleotides outside the gene matches: 9. Germline V lookup: CDR1 SGHDT, CDR2 YYEEEE. CDR3 length equals 13 residues. The CDR3 DNA reads TGTGCCAGCGGACTAGCTGGGATTGGTGAGCAGTTCTTC. This encodes CASGLAGIGEQFF.

This rearrangement joins TRBV5-8 to TRBJ1-2; a possible D gene is TRBD1 (6 bases). This CDR3 is built from 15 residues. In germline, CDR1 is SGHTS, CDR2 YDEGEE. Trimming pared 3 bases from V and 5 bases from J, leaving 17 bases between. The CDR3 is CASSYQTGLVYGYTF. The CDR3 DNA follows: TGTGCCAGCAGCTACCAGACAGGCCTGGTTTATGGCTACACCTTC.

V and J are TRBV5-6 and TRBJ2-3; 8 bases are shared with TRBD2. The junction had 9 bases not matched to a gene; V was cut back by 3 bases and J by 0 bases. Germline assignment: CDR1 SGHDT and CDR2 YYEEEE. CDR3 length: 17 amino acids. CDR3 in amino acids: CASSSEGLVVSTDTQYF. CDR3 DNA: TGTGCCAGCAGCTCGGAGGGACTAGTGGTTAGCACAGATACGCAGTATTTT.

The chain couples TRBV11-3 to TRBJ2-1; possible D gene TRBD1, 5 bases. The V gene's germline CDR1 is SGHNT and CDR2 YENEEA. This CDR3 comprises 18 residues. Trimming shortened V by 0 bases and J by 8 bases, and 23 bases separated the two germline ends. CDR3 region: CASSLDLQDARWVYEQFF. The DNA of the CDR3 is TGTGCCAGCAGCTTAGACCTACAGGACGCCAGGTGGGTTTATGAGCAGTTCTTC.

The count of this clone is one. J is TRBJ1-1 and V is TRBV6-6, with a tentative D call TRBD1 (6 bases). Germline V gene lookup returns CDR1 MNHNY and CDR2 SVGAGI (reference sequence). Between the trimmed V and J ends, which lost 6 bases and 1 base, there was a span of 15 bases. The CDR3 is 15 amino acids. CDR3 bases: TGTGCCAGCAGCCCCACCGGACAGCAGAACACTGAAGCTTTCTTT. It yields the protein CASSPTGQQNTEAFF.

The chain links TRBV27 to TRBJ1-5, with 7 bases aligning to TRBD1. Germline CDR1 reads MNHEY; CDR2 reads SMNVEV (reference sequence). This CDR3 is 18 amino acids long. The V segment lost 7 bases and the J segment 3 bases; nucleotides outside the gene matches: 18. The CDR3 DNA follows: TGTGCCAGCACTCCCAACCGGGACAGCACTATTACCAATCAGCCCCAGCATTTT. It encodes CASTPNRDSTITNQPQHF.

V gene TRBV19 combines with J gene TRBJ2-5, with D tentatively TRBD2 (5 bases). TRBJ2-7 explains the end of the DNA better; the J call may be wrong. CDR1 LNHDA and CDR2 SQIVND come from the germline V gene (reference sequence). CDR3 length: 15 amino acids. This CDR3 reads CASSTSTWEGYEQYF. CDR3 nucleotides: TGTGCCAGTAGTACTAGCACTTGGGAAGGCTACGAGCAGTACTTC.

The chain is built from TRBV6-5 and TRBJ2-2, with 12 nucleotides matching TRBD2. V gave up 6 bases and J gave up 5 bases; unmatched junction bases: 4. The CDR3 has 15 amino acids. The germline gives CDR1 MNHEY, CDR2 SVGAGI. This CDR3 is CASSPGLAGTGELFF. CDR3 bases: TGTGCCAGCAGCCCTGGACTAGCGGGAACCGGGGAGCTGTTTTTT.